Shown below are 28 T cell receptor beta chains from a single sample sequenced in a study of regulatory T cells in long-lasting Graves disease. CDR3 regions were amplified by Arm-PCR using iRepertoire HTBI primers to build TCR beta libraries. Via MiXCR, TCRdb re-called the multiplex PCR reads, giving one row per CDR3 protein. The data hold 550,000 to 700,000 distinct CDR3 sequences, with 15% to 20% observed a single time. Time point defined: newly diagnosed GD, antithyroid drugs for less than 3 months. PBMC-extracted RNA yielded the TCR library. These sequences were also reported in another study, on T cells in Graves' hyperthyroidism and ophthalmopathy.

This material consisted of peripheral blood mononuclear cells (PBMCs), taken at new diagnosis, from a patient treated with antithyroid drugs. The source of these receptors is a man aged 18 to 35 with Graves disease.

This clonotype came up a few times. This chain joins TRBV7-9 and TRBJ2-1; D is ambiguous. CDR3 length: 15 amino acids. Germline values: CDR1 SEHNR, CDR2 FQNEAQ (reference sequence). V was pared by 0 bases and J by 1 base, with 7 bases between. This CDR3 is CASSLAGRSYNEQFF. The DNA of the CDR3 is TGTGCCAGCAGCTTAGCCGGCCGATCCTACAATGAGCAGTTCTTC.

This clonotype was seen a handful of times. The chain links TRBV6-5 to TRBJ2-3, with D possibly matching TRBD1 (5 bases). The V gene's germline CDR1 is MNHEY and CDR2 SVGAGI. The ends were cut back, 4 bases at V and 2 bases at J, with 10 bases in the middle. CDR3 length: 14 amino acids. This CDR3 is CASSFDRVTDTQYF. For the CDR3, the DNA is TGTGCCAGCAGTTTCGACAGAGTCACAGATACGCAGTATTTT.

In this sample, this clonotype turned up many times. One end of the junction is discordant with germline, which a read error may explain. V gene TRBV10-3 combines with J gene TRBJ2-5; the match to TRBD2 covers 7 bases. Germline-derived CDR1 and CDR2 are ENHRY and SYGVKD. The CDR3 contains 14 residues. In DNA, the CDR3 is TGTGCCATCAGTCACAGCGGGACCCAACAGACCCAGTACTTC. Translation: CAISHSGTQQTQYF.

The chain recombines TRBV15 with TRBJ2-3, with 9 positions matching TRBD2. V shed 9 bases and J 4 bases; nucleotides not matched to a gene: 8. There are 14 residues in the CDR3. Germline V gene sequence: CDR1 LNHNV, CDR2 YYDKDF (reference sequence). In nucleotides, the CDR3 is TGTGCCACTAAACTAGCGGGCTCTTCAGATACGCAGTATTTT. Translated: CATKLAGSSDTQYF.

A word on this clonotype: This may be a read error, as it is one base from a much larger clone. The chain recombines TRBV2 with TRBJ1-5, with a possible D match to TRBD1 (6 bases). Germline V gene data show CDR1 as SNHLY and CDR2 as FYNNEI. CDR3 length equals 16 residues. The CDR3 bases are TGTGCCGGCAGTGCGGGGGGCCCGGGTAGCAATCAGCCCCAGCATTTT. It encodes CAGSAGGPGSNQPQHF.

This clonotype has ten or more counts. This sequence joins TRBV12-3 or TRBV12-4 and TRBJ2-6; a weak D match, TRBD2 (5 bases). This CDR3 comprises 15 residues. V was shortened by 6 bases and J by 0 bases, with 9 bases between the two germline ends. CDR3 amino acids: CASRRASSGANVLTF. The DNA of the CDR3 is TGTGCCAGCAGGCGGGCGAGCTCTGGGGCCAACGTCCTGACTTTC.

This chain links TRBV9 with TRBJ2-2, with D hard to call. CDR1 SGDLS and CDR2 YYNGEE come from the germline V gene. The V end was cut by 5 bases, the J end by 0 bases, with 11 bases between. The length of the CDR3 is 15 residues. The CDR3 sequence is CASSPWTANTGELFF. The CDR3 coding sequence is TGTGCCAGCAGTCCATGGACGGCGAACACCGGGGAGCTGTTTTTT.

Ten or more counts support this clonotype. V is TRBV3-1 and J is TRBJ2-1; D is unresolved. Germline V gives CDR1 LGHDT, CDR2 YNNKEL (reference sequence). The CDR3 loop spans 15 amino acids. V shed 2 bases and J shed 7 bases, with 15 bases lying between them. CDR3 protein: CASSQLTGTRNEQFF. The DNA of the CDR3 is TGTGCCAGCAGCCAACTGACCGGTACAAGAAATGAGCAGTTCTTC.

This chain links TRBV2 with TRBJ1-4; TRBD1 is a possible D gene (5 bases). Trimming took 6 bases from V and 10 from J, leaving 15 bases between them. The CDR3 consists of 13 residues. Germline-derived CDR1 and CDR2 are SNHLY and FYNNEI. The chain's CDR3 is CASRTDRGVKLFF. CDR3 sequence (DNA): TGTGCCAGCAGAACCGATCGGGGCGTAAAACTGTTTTTT.

In its sample, this clonotype was seen a few times. The chain uses TRBV5-1 and TRBJ2-7; unclear D gene. Deletions cut 3 bases from V and 5 bases from J, with 18 bases between. The CDR3 extends over 15 amino acids. Germline V gene lookup returns CDR1 SGHRS and CDR2 YFSETQ. CDR3 in DNA: TGCGCCAGCAGCTCATCAATAGAGGCTCTACACGAGCAGTACTTC. Translation: CASSSSIEALHEQYF.

A few counts support this clonotype. The chain uses TRBV24-1 and TRBJ2-3, with 10 positions matching TRBD2. The CDR3 contains 16 residues. Unmatched junction bases numbered 8, after V lost 3 bases and J lost 6 bases. The V gene's germline CDR1 is KGHDR and CDR2 SFDVKD. The CDR3 sequence is CATSDTGLAVKDTQYF. As DNA, the CDR3 is TGTGCCACCAGTGATACCGGACTAGCGGTAAAGGATACGCAGTATTTT.

This chain uses TRBV12-3 or TRBV12-4 with TRBJ2-3; 13 positions match TRBD2. The length of the CDR3 is 18 residues. Trimming removed 3 bases from V and 1 base from J; junction bases left unmatched: 7. In nucleotides, the CDR3 is TGTGCCAGCAGTTTTGTAGGGACTAGCGGGATAGGCACAGATACGCAGTATTTT. Protein sequence: CASSFVGTSGIGTDTQYF.

This clonotype has a count of ten or more. The rearrangement links TRBV10-3 to TRBJ1-6, with D tentatively TRBD1 (5 bases). V was shortened by 0 bases and J by 7 bases, with 7 bases between the two germline ends. Germline assignment: CDR1 ENHRY and CDR2 SYGVKD. There are 14 residues in the CDR3. DNA for the CDR3: TGTGCCATCAGTGAGTCGCGACAGAATTCACCCCTCCACTTT. This codes for CAISESRQNSPLHF.

The chain links TRBV6-2 or TRBV6-3 to TRBJ2-5; D is perhaps TRBD2 (5 bases). V was cut by 0 bases and J by 2 bases, with 16 bases left in between. The CDR3 length is 17 residues. Germline V gene data show CDR1 as MNHEY and CDR2 as SVGEGT. The CDR3 reads CASSYSGIGLTQETQYF. The DNA for the CDR3 is TGTGCCAGCAGTTACTCCGGGATAGGCCTGACTCAAGAGACCCAGTACTTC.

The chain has TRBV6-1 and TRBJ2-1; D unclear. CDR3 length equals 13 residues. The germline gives CDR1 MNHNS, CDR2 SASEGT. V was clipped by 7 bases and J by 1 base, with 8 bases between them. The chain's CDR3 is CASMSASYNEQFF. The CDR3 DNA reads as TGTGCCAGCATGTCCGCTTCCTACAATGAGCAGTTCTTC.

This chain links TRBV3-1 with TRBJ2-7; TRBD2 is a possible D gene (6 bases). Trimming took 4 bases from V and 4 from J, leaving 17 bases between them. Germline V gives CDR1 LGHDT, CDR2 YNNKEL (reference sequence). This CDR3 has 15 residues. The CDR3 nucleotides are TGTGCCAGCAGCCGGGGCCCCGGGGGTTCTTACGAGCAGTACTTC. Amino acids: CASSRGPGGSYEQYF.

V usage is TRBV5-1 and J usage is TRBJ2-2; 7 positions agree with TRBD2. Trimming at V came to 8 bases and at J to 6 bases, leaving 16 bases not matched to a gene. This CDR3 is built from 16 residues. Germline CDR1 and CDR2: SGHRS and YFSETQ. The CDR3 sequence is CASTPEGGAASGELFF. As DNA, the CDR3 is TGCGCCAGTACCCCGGAGGGAGGGGCCGCGTCCGGGGAGCTGTTTTTT.

The rearrangement uses TRBV29-1 and TRBJ2-3; D unresolved. Germline V CDR1 and CDR2: SQVTM, ANQGSEA. Trimming took 3 bases from V and 6 from J, leaving 4 bases between them. The CDR3 is 10 amino acids. The CDR3 DNA is TGCAGCGTTGATTTGGATACGCAGTATTTT. Translating gives CSVDLDTQYF.

This clonotype was counted ten times or more. CDR3 protein: CASSVFGQYNEQFF. DNA for the CDR3: TGTGCCAGCAGTGTTTTCGGACAATACAATGAGCAGTTCTTC. The genes are TRBV2 and TRBJ2-1, with D perhaps matching TRBD1 (5 bases). Germline V CDR1 and CDR2: SNHLY, FYNNEI. There are 14 residues in the CDR3. V dropped 4 bases and J dropped 4 bases, with 11 bases sitting between them.

This clonotype was picked up many times. The CDR3 nucleotides are TGTGCCAGCAGCTGGGGGGTATCCTCCTACAATGAGCAGTTCTTC. This translates into CASSWGVSSYNEQFF. The V call is TRBV5-8, the J call TRBJ2-1; a weak D match, TRBD2 (6 bases). V shed 3 bases and J shed 0 bases, with 10 bases lying between them. The CDR3 runs 15 residues. Germline V gene sequence: CDR1 SGHTS, CDR2 YDEGEE.

This clonotype was picked up a small number of times. The junction departs from the called germline gene at one end, perhaps through a read error. J is TRBJ2-1 and V is TRBV7-2; the match to TRBD2 covers 9 bases. From germline, CDR1 is SGHTA and CDR2 FQGNSA. This CDR3 contains 15 residues. CDR3 nucleotides: TGTGCCAGCAGCCCGACTAGCGGCTCCTACAGTGAGCAGTTCTTC. As protein: CASSPTSGSYSEQFF.

The chain uses TRBV29-1 and TRBJ2-7; TRBD1 matches 8 bases. The CDR3 is 12 residues long. The germline V gene has CDR1 SQVTM and CDR2 ANQGSEA. Trimming at V came to 8 bases and at J to 6 bases, leaving 9 bases not matched to a gene. The CDR3 protein is CSSGQGAGEQYF. CDR3 nucleotide sequence: TGCAGCTCTGGGCAGGGGGCTGGCGAGCAGTACTTC.

Only a few counts were recorded for this clonotype. At one end the junction does not follow the germline gene, possibly because of a read error. This chain joins TRBV20-1 and TRBJ2-1, with TRBD1 identical over 9 bases. The J call may be in error: the DNA end matches TRBJ2-5 better. There are 15 residues in the CDR3. Germline assignment: CDR1 DFQATT and CDR2 SNEGSKA (reference sequence). The CDR3 protein is CGARDAGTGRETQYF. Here the CDR3 DNA reads TGCGGTGCTAGAGATGCCGGGACAGGGAGGGAGACCCAGTACTTC.

In this sample, this clonotype turned up many times. The chain combines TRBV7-3 with TRBJ2-1; D is uncertain. The CDR3 extends over 15 amino acids. From germline, CDR1 is SGHTA and CDR2 FQGTGA. The V and J ends lost 5 bases and 4 bases respectively, with 15 bases between them. CDR3 DNA: TGTGCCAGCAGCGTTCCAGACCTCGGGTACAATGAGCAGTTCTTC. This codes for CASSVPDLGYNEQFF.

This rearrangement joins TRBV12-5 to TRBJ2-3; no reliable D call. Germline CDR1 and CDR2: LGHNT and FRNRAP. CDR3 length equals 12 residues. Trimming removed 2 bases at V and 3 bases at J, with 3 bases between. The CDR3 nucleotides are TGTGCTAGTGGTTTGAAAACAGATACGCAGTATTTT. Translating gives CASGLKTDTQYF.

This clonotype was counted many times. The rearrangement uses TRBV6-1 and TRBJ1-1, with no clear D. The CDR3 runs to 11 residues. Germline CDR1 reads MNHNS; CDR2 reads SASEGT. Trimming shortened V by 5 bases and J by 7 bases, and 8 bases separated the two germline ends. This CDR3 is CASSTGLEAFF. The CDR3 DNA reads TGTGCCAGCAGTACGGGCCTTGAAGCTTTCTTT.

The chain carries TRBV27 and TRBJ2-1, with 9 positions matching TRBD1. V gave up 2 bases and J gave up 7 bases; unmatched junction bases: 6. The CDR3 has 15 amino acids. Germline CDR1 reads MNHEY; CDR2 reads SMNVEV (reference sequence). The CDR3 is CASSLPGQGMNEQFF. The CDR3 nucleotides are TGTGCCAGCAGTTTACCGGGACAGGGTATGAATGAGCAGTTCTTC.

As concerns this clonotype: Given the absence of the conserved phenylalanine or tryptophan at the CDR3 end, a read error is likely. The V call is TRBV13, the J call TRBJ2-7; possibly TRBD1 for D (5 bases). CDR3 length: 13 residues. Germline V gene sequence: CDR1 PRHDT, CDR2 FYEKMQ (reference sequence). Between the trimmed V and J ends, which lost 4 bases and 4 bases, there was a span of 11 bases. The CDR3 sequence: CASSSAGPYEQYY. The CDR3 bases are TGTGCCAGCAGCTCGGCAGGGCCATACGAGCAGTACTAC.